This TCR beta chain comes out of a study of Graves' ophthalmopathy and Graves' hyperthyroidism. Study summary: At the time of initial diagnosis and before any treatment, peripheral blood was collected.

This CDR3 region has 15 residues. From germline, CDR1 is MNHEY and CDR2 SVGEGT. Trimming removed 2 bases at V and 5 bases at J, with 12 bases between. Using RNA transcripts, the TCR beta CDR3 regions were amplified. An initial RT-PCR round employing HTBI primers preceded a second-round multiplex PCR. One entry per CDR3 protein results from TCRdb running MiXCR on the multiplex PCR reads. The table lists 300,000 to 500,000 distinct CDR3 sequences, 15% of them singletons, with 5.5% to 7% in the top ten. Points on this clonotype: Its antigen is undetermined.

The hyperthyroidism patients, aged 18 to 65, had been newly diagnosed, with under 2 months' duration. Findings and limits, study-wide: Ophthalmopathy could be told apart from stable hyperthyroidism by a 13-signature model (approximately 90% sensitivity, around 84% specificity). Most thyroid-expanded clonotypes exceeding 0.001 frequency were also found in blood.

Sample: peripheral blood. The chain has TRBV6-2 or TRBV6-3 and TRBJ2-2; no firm D call. The TCR originated in a woman younger than 30 with stable Graves' hyperthyroidism. CDR3: CASSYPKRPTGELFF. CDR3 in DNA: TGTGCCAGCAGTTACCCCAAACGACCGACCGGGGAGCTGTTTTTT.